These 5 T cell receptor beta chains originate from one sample sequenced in a study of blood T cells in healthy people across ages. A second PCR of 7 to 11 cycles used a sample-barcoded 5' primer and a J-beta primer mix. MiXCR was run by TCRdb on the 5' RACE reads, yielding one entry per CDR3 protein. The repertoire includes 780,000 or so distinct CDR3 sequences, 20% to 25% of them detected once, and approximately 4% sits in the top ten. This sample also appeared in a second study, on T cells of mothers and their children.

Sequencing used blood. The receptors come from a boy younger than 18 in good health.

This clonotype was found a few times. The chain joins TRBV29-1 to TRBJ1-5; 10 nucleotides align to TRBD1. This CDR3 comprises 14 residues. Germline V CDR1 and CDR2: SQVTM, ANQGSEA. With 6 bases clipped from V and 3 bases from J, the junction kept 5 bases outside the gene matches. CDR3 coding DNA: TGCAGCGTAAAGGGACAGGGGATCAATCAGCCCCAGCATTTT. Amino acid sequence: CSVKGQGINQPQHF.

This rearrangement joins TRBV20-1 to TRBJ2-5, with TRBD1 matching 8 bases. This CDR3 has 15 residues. Germline-derived CDR1 and CDR2 are DFQATT and SNEGSKA (reference sequence). The junction had 7 bases not matched to a gene; V was cut back by 3 bases and J by 1 base. DNA for the CDR3: TGCAGTGCTAGCCCCGGACAGGGCCTCCAAGAGACCCAGTACTTC. It codes for CSASPGQGLQETQYF.

This clonotype has a handful of counts. CDR3 DNA sequence: TGTGCCAGCAGTTGGGACAGGGGGCAATTCACAGAGACCCAGTACTTC. This gives the protein CASSWDRGQFTETQYF. This chain uses TRBV12-3 or TRBV12-4 with TRBJ2-5; the match to TRBD1 covers 12 bases. Germline trimming cut 4 bases from V and 4 bases from J; bases unmatched to any gene: 7. The CDR3 has 16 residues.

The chain is built from TRBV6-2 or TRBV6-3 and TRBJ2-6; 8 bases align to TRBD2. In germline, CDR1 is MNHEY, CDR2 SVGEGT. Trimming cost V 10 bases and J 1 base; bases outside gene matches: 9. The CDR3 length is 16 residues. The CDR3 DNA reads TGTGCCACGGACTACGGGAGGGCATCTGGGGCCAACGTCCTGACTTTC. It is translated as CATDYGRASGANVLTF.

This chain joins TRBV29-1 and TRBJ2-7; the D is unclear. Between the trimmed V and J ends, which lost 0 bases and 1 base, there was a span of 7 bases. This CDR3 has 13 amino acids. The V gene's germline CDR1 is SQVTM and CDR2 ANQGSEA. CDR3 bases: TGCAGCGTTGAAGATAAAGCTTCCTACGAGCAGTACTTC. This encodes CSVEDKASYEQYF.